A single sample is the source of the 15 T cell receptor beta chains below, sequenced in a study of blood T cell repertoires in COVID-19 (dated by TCRdb to about 2020). The protocol used for the library was the immunoSEQ multiplex PCR assay. TCRdb obtained this table from immuneACCESS and retained in-frame rearrangements with V and J assigned. These tables miss some clones; where compared with another copy, unresolved V genes account for less than half of the shortfall, and the remainder is unexplained. This sample is represented by over 60,000 clones; about 80% of them were singletons. The ten largest clones add up to around a sixth of the sample. Source material: peripheral blood. The receptors shown here come from a human donor in a cohort sampled during active COVID-19.

The rearrangement links TRBV6-1 to TRBJ1-3, with D hard to call. The germline CDR1 and CDR2 sequences are MNHNS and SASEGT. Deletions cut 2 bases from V and 6 bases from J, with 14 bases between. The CDR3 runs to 15 residues. Written as DNA, the CDR3 is TGTGCCAGCAGTGAATTGCAGTTGGGAGTAAACACCATATATTTT. Translation: CASSELQLGVNTIYF.

The chain uses TRBV18 and TRBJ2-2, with a possible D match to TRBD1 (6 bases). The length of the CDR3 is 13 residues. V shed 3 bases and J shed 8 bases, with 10 bases lying between them. Germline CDR1 KGHSH, CDR2 LQKENI. The CDR3 DNA reads as TGTGCCAGCTCACCGGACAGCTCGGGGGAGCTGTTTTTT. It yields the protein CASSPDSSGELFF.

This clone was counted between two and nine times. This rearrangement joins TRBV27 to TRBJ1-2, with 11 nucleotides matching TRBD1. The CDR3 spans 14 residues. CDR1 is MNHEY, CDR2 SMNVEV, per germline (reference sequence). The junction had 5 bases not matched to a gene; V was cut back by 6 bases and J by 5 bases. The CDR3 DNA is TGTGCCAGCAGCAGAGGACAGGGGGCGTATGGCTACACCTTC. The encoded protein is CASSRGQGAYGYTF.

The chain employs TRBV9 and TRBJ2-3, with 11 bases identical to TRBD2. The CDR3 sequence is 17 residues long. Germline-derived CDR1 and CDR2 are SGDLS and YYNGEE. Trimming cost V 0 bases and J 4 bases; bases outside gene matches: 7. CDR3 amino acids: CASSVALAGGFSDTQYF. CDR3 nucleotides: TGTGCCAGCAGCGTAGCCCTAGCGGGGGGTTTCTCAGATACGCAGTATTTT.

The genes are TRBV20-1 and TRBJ2-7; the match to TRBD2 covers 12 bases. The CDR3 has 20 residues. From germline, CDR1 is DFQATT and CDR2 SNEGSKA (reference sequence). V gave up 3 bases and J gave up 3 bases; unmatched junction bases: 21. CDR3 amino acids: CSASPISGLAGGHSNYEQYF. The CDR3 bases are TGCAGTGCTAGTCCTATTAGTGGGCTAGCGGGGGGGCATTCTAACTACGAGCAGTACTTC.

The chain couples TRBV6-5 to TRBJ1-6, with a possible D match to TRBD1 (6 bases). CDR3 length equals 15 residues. Trimming cost V 8 bases and J 3 bases, with 14 bases left between them. Germline V CDR1 and CDR2: MNHEY, SVGAGI. CDR3 in DNA: TGTGCCAGCTTGGATGGACAGTACTATAATTCACCCCTCCACTTT. It yields the protein CASLDGQYYNSPLHF.

The rearrangement joins TRBV7-9 to TRBJ1-3, with D unclear. The CDR3 extends over 15 amino acids. With 0 bases removed from V and 0 bases from J, the gap between germline ends came to 6 bases. Germline CDR1 SEHNR, CDR2 FQNEAQ (reference sequence). The CDR3 DNA is TGTGCCAGCAGCTTAGCGCTGAGCTCTGGAAACACCATATATTTT. Translation gives CASSLALSSGNTIYF.

The rearrangement links TRBV5-7 to TRBJ2-6; D possibly corresponds to TRBD1 (5 bases). TRBV5-7 is sorted into the ORF group, with uncertain function. The CDR3 runs 16 residues. V was shortened by 2 bases and J by 4 bases, with 13 bases between the two germline ends. CDR3: CASSFRQLTGANVLTF. The CDR3 DNA follows: TGTGCCAGCAGCTTTCGACAGTTAACAGGGGCCAACGTCCTGACTTTC.

This chain joins TRBV7-2 and TRBJ2-1, with 7 bases aligning to TRBD2. The CDR3 length is 16 residues. Germline V gene sequence: CDR1 SGHTA, CDR2 FQGNSA. J lost 5 bases, V lost 5 bases, and 12 bases had no gene match. The CDR3, as DNA: TGTGCCAGCAGCCAGGGCCCGGGACTATCCAACAATGAGCAGTTCTTC. It is translated as CASSQGPGLSNNEQFF.

This rearrangement joins TRBV19 to TRBJ2-7; D remains ambiguous. V lost 0 bases and J 3 bases, leaving 9 bases between the germline ends. Germline V gene lookup returns CDR1 LNHDA and CDR2 SQIVND (reference sequence). The CDR3 length is 14 residues. The CDR3 reads CASSIDVASYEQYF. CDR3 in DNA: TGTGCCAGTAGTATAGATGTGGCTAGCTACGAGCAGTACTTC.

This chain uses TRBV6-4 with TRBJ1-1; D call uncertain. CDR1 is MRHNA, CDR2 SNTAGT, per germline. V lost 3 bases to trimming and J lost 2 bases, with 7 bases between them. The CDR3 is made up of 13 amino acids. CDR3 DNA sequence: TGTGCCAGCAGTGATGGCGGCAACACTGAAGCTTTCTTT. Translation gives CASSDGGNTEAFF.

The chain couples TRBV10-3 to TRBJ2-1, with TRBD1 identical over 9 bases. This CDR3 comprises 13 residues. CDR1 is ENHRY and CDR2 is SYGVKD in the germline V gene. The trim removed 11 bases at V and 9 bases at J, leaving 11 bases unmatched. The CDR3 here is CAVRDRVIGEQFF. CDR3 in DNA: TGTGCCGTCCGGGACAGGGTAATAGGTGAGCAGTTCTTC.

This clone was detected once. The chain couples TRBV28 to TRBJ1-5, with D possibly TRBD1 on 5 matching bases. Trimming shortened V by 7 bases and J by 4 bases, and 23 bases separated the two germline ends. The germline V gene has CDR1 MDHEN and CDR2 SYDVKM. The CDR3 runs 17 residues. The CDR3 region is CASTASTGARWNQPQHF. For the CDR3, the DNA is TGTGCCAGCACTGCTTCTACTGGGGCAAGGTGGAATCAGCCCCAGCATTTT.

The rearrangement joins TRBV7-3 to TRBJ2-7; 10 bases are shared with TRBD1. The CDR3 covers 16 residues. Germline assignment: CDR1 SGHTA and CDR2 FQGTGA. V shed 0 bases, J shed 4 bases, and the junction held 6 bases outside the gene matches. Here the CDR3 reads CASSLTGGQGVYEQYF. The CDR3, as DNA: TGTGCCAGCAGCTTAACTGGCGGACAGGGGGTTTACGAGCAGTACTTC.

The chain uses TRBV6-2 or TRBV6-3 and TRBJ1-2, with TRBD1 matching over 10 bases. This CDR3 comprises 14 residues. V lost 5 bases to trimming and J lost 6 bases; unmatched junction nucleotides: 6. In germline, CDR1 is MNHEY, CDR2 SVGEGT. CDR3 DNA sequence: TGTGCCAGCAGTAGGGGACAGGGGTCGGATGGCTACACCTTC. Protein: CASSRGQGSDGYTF.